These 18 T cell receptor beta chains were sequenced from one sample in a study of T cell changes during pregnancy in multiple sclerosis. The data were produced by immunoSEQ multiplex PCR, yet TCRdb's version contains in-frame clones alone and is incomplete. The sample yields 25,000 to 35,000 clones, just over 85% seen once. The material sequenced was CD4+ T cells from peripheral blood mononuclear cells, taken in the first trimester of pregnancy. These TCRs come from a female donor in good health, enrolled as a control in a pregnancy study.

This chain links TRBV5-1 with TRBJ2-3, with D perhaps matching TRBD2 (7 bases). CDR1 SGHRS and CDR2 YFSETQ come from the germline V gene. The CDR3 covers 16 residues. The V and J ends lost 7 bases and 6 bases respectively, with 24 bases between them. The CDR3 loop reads CASAGAGYTAADTQYF. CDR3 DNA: TGCGCCAGCGCGGGGGCTGGGTACACCGCCGCGGATACGCAGTATTTT. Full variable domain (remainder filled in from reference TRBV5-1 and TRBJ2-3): KAGVTQTPRYLIKTRGQQVTLSCSPISGHRSVSWYQQTPGQGLQFLFEYFSETQRNKGNFPGRFSGRQFSNSRSEMNVSTLELGDSALYLCASAGAGYTAADTQYFGPGTRLTVL.

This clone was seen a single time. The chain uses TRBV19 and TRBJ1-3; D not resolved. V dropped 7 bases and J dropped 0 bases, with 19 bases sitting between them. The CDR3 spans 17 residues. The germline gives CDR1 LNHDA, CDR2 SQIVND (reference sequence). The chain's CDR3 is CASTSSPGILSGNTIYF. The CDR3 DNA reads TGTGCCAGTACCTCATCCCCCGGGATACTCTCTGGAAACACCATATATTTT.

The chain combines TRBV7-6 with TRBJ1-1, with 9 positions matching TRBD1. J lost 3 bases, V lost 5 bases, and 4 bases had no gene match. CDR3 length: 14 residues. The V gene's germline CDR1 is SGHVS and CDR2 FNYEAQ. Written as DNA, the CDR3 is TGTGCCAGCAGCATCCGACAGGGGGACACTGAAGCTTTCTTT. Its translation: CASSIRQGDTEAFF.

For the CDR3, the DNA is TGTGCCAGCAGCCCGACAGTAAATTCCTACGAGCAGTACTTC. Protein: CASSPTVNSYEQYF. This chain connects TRBV7-3 to TRBJ2-7, with D tentatively TRBD1 (5 bases). Germline V gives CDR1 SGHTA, CDR2 FQGTGA. The CDR3 extends over 14 amino acids. V was shortened by 5 bases and J by 1 base, with 12 bases between the two germline ends.

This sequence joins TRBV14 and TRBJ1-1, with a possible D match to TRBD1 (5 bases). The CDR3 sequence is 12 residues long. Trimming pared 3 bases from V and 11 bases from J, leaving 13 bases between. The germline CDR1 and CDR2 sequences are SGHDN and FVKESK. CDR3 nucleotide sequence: TGTGCCAGCAGCCACGGTTCAGGGTCGGCTTTCTTT. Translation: CASSHGSGSAFF.

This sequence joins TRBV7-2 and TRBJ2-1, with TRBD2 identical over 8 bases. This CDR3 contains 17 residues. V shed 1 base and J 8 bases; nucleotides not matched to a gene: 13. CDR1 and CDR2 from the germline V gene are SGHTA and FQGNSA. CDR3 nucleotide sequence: TGTGCCAGCAGCTTAGGTCAAGGACTAGCCCTTGCGGATGAGCAGTTCTTC. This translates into CASSLGQGLALADEQFF.

This CDR3 is CASSDRGRWEQYF. The CDR3 nucleotides are TGTGCCAGCAGTGACAGGGGGCGATGGGAGCAGTACTTC. J is TRBJ2-7 and V is TRBV25-1, with 8 bases that match TRBD1. The germline V gene encodes CDR1 MGHDK and CDR2 SYGVNS. The V gene end was trimmed by 3 bases and the J gene end by 7 bases; junction bases not matched to a gene: 5. This CDR3 spans 13 amino acids.

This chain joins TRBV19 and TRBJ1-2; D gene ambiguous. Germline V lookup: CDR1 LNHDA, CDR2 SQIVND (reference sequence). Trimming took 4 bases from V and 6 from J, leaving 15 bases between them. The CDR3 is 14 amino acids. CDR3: CASSNRGEPNGYTF. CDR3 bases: TGTGCCAGTAGTAACCGCGGGGAGCCGAATGGCTACACCTTC. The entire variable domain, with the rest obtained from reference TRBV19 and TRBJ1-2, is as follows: DGGITQSPKYLFRKEGQNVTLSCEQNLNHDAMYWYRQDPGQGLRLIYYSQIVNDFQKGDIAEGYSVSREKKESFPLTVTSAQKNPTAFYLCASSNRGEPNGYTFGSGTRLTVV.

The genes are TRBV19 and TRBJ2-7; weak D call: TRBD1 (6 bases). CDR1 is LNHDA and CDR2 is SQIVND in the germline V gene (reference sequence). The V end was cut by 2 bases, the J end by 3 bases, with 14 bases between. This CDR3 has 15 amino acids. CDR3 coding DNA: TGTGCCAGTAGTATATCCGGACAGACCATCTACGAGCAGTACTTC. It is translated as CASSISGQTIYEQYF.

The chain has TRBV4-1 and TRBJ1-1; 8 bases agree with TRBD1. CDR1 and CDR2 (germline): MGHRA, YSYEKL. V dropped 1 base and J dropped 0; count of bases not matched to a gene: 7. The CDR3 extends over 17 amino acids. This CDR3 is CASSQGNRGRMNTEAFF. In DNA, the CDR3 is TGCGCCAGCAGCCAAGGAAACAGGGGGAGGATGAACACTGAAGCTTTCTTT.

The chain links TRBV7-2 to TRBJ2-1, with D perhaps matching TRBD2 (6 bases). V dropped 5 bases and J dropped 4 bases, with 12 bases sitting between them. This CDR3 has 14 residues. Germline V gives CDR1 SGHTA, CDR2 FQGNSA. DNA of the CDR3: TGTGCCAGCAGCACCCGTAGCGGTTACAATGAGCAGTTCTTC. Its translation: CASSTRSGYNEQFF.

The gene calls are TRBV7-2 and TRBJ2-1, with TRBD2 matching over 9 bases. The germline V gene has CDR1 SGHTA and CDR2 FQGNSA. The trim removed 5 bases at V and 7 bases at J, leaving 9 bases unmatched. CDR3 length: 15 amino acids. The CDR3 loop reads CASSPNRRGGNEQFF. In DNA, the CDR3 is TGTGCCAGCAGCCCCAATAGGCGGGGGGGGAATGAGCAGTTCTTC.

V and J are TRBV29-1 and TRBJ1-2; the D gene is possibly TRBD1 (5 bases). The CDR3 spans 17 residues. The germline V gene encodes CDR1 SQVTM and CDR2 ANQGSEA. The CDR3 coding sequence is TGCAACGACCAAGGTGGGCAGGGAGGACGAGAGATCGATGGCTACACCTTC. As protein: CNDQGGQGGREIDGYTF. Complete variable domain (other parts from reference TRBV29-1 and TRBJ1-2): SAVISQKPSRDICQRGTSLTIQCQVDSQVTMMFWYRQQPGQSLTLIATANQGSEATYESGFVIDKFPISRPNLTFSTLTVSNMSPEDSSIYLCNDQGGQGGREIDGYTFGSGTRLTVV.

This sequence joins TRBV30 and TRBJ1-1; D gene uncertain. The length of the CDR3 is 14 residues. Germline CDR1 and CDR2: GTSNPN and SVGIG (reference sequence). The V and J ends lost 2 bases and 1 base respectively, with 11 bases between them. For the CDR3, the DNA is TGTGCCTGGAGTATCACTCACGGGAACACTGAAGCTTTCTTT. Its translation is CAWSITHGNTEAFF.

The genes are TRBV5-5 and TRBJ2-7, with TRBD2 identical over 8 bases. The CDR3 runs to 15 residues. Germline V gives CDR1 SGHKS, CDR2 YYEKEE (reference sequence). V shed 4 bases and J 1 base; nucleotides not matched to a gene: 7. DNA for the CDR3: TGTGCCAGCAGCACCCTCGGCGGGGGGTCCTACGAGCAGTACTTC. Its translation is CASSTLGGGSYEQYF.

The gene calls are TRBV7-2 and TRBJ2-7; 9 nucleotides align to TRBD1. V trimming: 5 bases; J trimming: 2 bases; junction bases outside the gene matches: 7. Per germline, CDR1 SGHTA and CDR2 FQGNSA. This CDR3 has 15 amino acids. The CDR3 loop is CASSPDRGPPYEQYF. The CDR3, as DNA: TGTGCCAGCAGCCCGGACAGGGGCCCTCCCTACGAGCAGTACTTC.

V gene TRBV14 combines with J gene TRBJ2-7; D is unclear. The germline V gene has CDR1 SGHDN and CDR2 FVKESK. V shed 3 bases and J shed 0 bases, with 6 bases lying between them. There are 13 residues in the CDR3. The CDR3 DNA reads TGTGCCAGCAGCCATGTCGGCTCCTACGAGCAGTACTTC. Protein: CASSHVGSYEQYF. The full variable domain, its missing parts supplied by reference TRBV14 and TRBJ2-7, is EAGVTQFPSHSVIEKGQTVTLRCDPISGHDNLYWYRRVMGKEIKFLLHFVKESKQDESGMPNNRFLAERTGGTYSTLKVQPAELEDSGVYFCASSHVGSYEQYFGPGTRLTVT.

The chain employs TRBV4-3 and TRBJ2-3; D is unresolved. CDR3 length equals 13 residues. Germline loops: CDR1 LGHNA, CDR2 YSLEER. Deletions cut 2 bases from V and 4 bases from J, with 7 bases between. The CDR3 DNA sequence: TGCGCCAGCAGCCAATCCCCGGCAGATACGCAGTATTTT. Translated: CASSQSPADTQYF.